The text below deals with one T cell receptor beta chain. This sample is part of a study of blood T cell repertoires in COVID-19. About the study: COVID-19 samples from acute and convalescent phases originated in the United States, Italy and Spain.

The CDR3 has 16 residues. With 2 bases removed from V and 10 bases from J, the gap between germline ends came to 22 bases. CDR1 is SGHRS, CDR2 YFSETQ, per germline. Original data processing: Amplified reference gene primers provided the basis for estimating nucleated cell counts. Assay used: immunoSEQ multiplex PCR; TCRdb lists only in-frame clones, some missing. The DNA was the basis for D and trimming; V, J and clone size are from that table. This sample has around 400,000 clones, with 70% to 90% found just once. This chain links TRBV5-1 with TRBJ2-1; possibly TRBD1 for D (6 bases). The sample consisted of peripheral blood. The source of this sequence is a woman aged 55-70 years with COVID-19, enrolled during active disease. For the CDR3, the DNA is TGCGCCAGCAGCTTCTCTCCGGGACAAGGAGCTTTCGAGCAGTTCTTC. Its translation: CASSFSPGQGAFEQFF.